These 32 T cell receptor beta chains were all obtained from the same sample, sequenced in a study of graft-versus-host responses after intestinal transplantation. Sequencing used immunoSEQ multiplex PCR; TCRdb keeps in-frame clones, though not all of them. The sample records approximately 70,000 clones, roughly 90% being singletons. This specimen consisted of bone marrow, obtained approximately 740 days after intestinal transplantation. These receptors all come from a human patient who received an intestinal transplant, so some T cells may come from the graft donor.

This clone turned up a few times. Here the CDR3 reads CATHGTGMDGYTF. The CDR3, as DNA: TGTGCCACCCACGGGACAGGGATGGATGGCTACACCTTC. The chain links TRBV27 to TRBJ1-2, with 9 nucleotides matching TRBD1. The CDR3 has 13 amino acids. Germline CDR1 MNHEY, CDR2 SMNVEV (reference sequence). The junction had 9 bases not matched to a gene; V was cut back by 10 bases and J by 6 bases.

The V and J genes are TRBV6-6 and TRBJ2-2, with D perhaps matching TRBD2 (5 bases). Germline CDR1 is MNHNY and CDR2 is SVGAGI (reference sequence). V was trimmed by 0 bases and J by 3 bases, leaving 8 bases between them. CDR3 length: 15 amino acids. The CDR3 nucleotides read TGTGCCAGCAGTTACTCGCCTAGCTACACCGGGGAGCTGTTTTTT. Amino acids: CASSYSPSYTGELFF.

The chain carries TRBV18 and TRBJ2-3, with D perhaps matching TRBD2 (6 bases). With 3 bases removed from V and 0 bases from J, the gap between germline ends came to 10 bases. The CDR3 extends over 15 amino acids. Germline V lookup: CDR1 KGHSH, CDR2 LQKENI. CDR3 sequence: CASSPRSGSTDTQYF. The CDR3 coding sequence is TGTGCCAGCTCACCTAGAAGCGGGAGCACAGATACGCAGTATTTT.

This chain connects TRBV9 to TRBJ1-6; perhaps TRBD1 as D (5 bases). V lost 4 bases and J lost 9, with 17 bases in between. Germline V gene sequence: CDR1 SGDLS, CDR2 YYNGEE. The CDR3 contains 15 residues. The CDR3 region is CASSPEGTRGSPLHF. DNA of the CDR3: TGTGCCAGCAGCCCCGAGGGGACCCGTGGTTCACCCCTCCACTTT.

V usage is TRBV7-3 and J usage is TRBJ2-1, with D possibly TRBD1 on 6 matching bases. The CDR3 contains 14 residues. Germline loops: CDR1 SGHTA, CDR2 FQGTGA. The ends were cut back, 5 bases at V and 2 bases at J, with 10 bases in the middle. The CDR3 loop is CASSPQGPYNEQFF. In nucleotides, the CDR3 is TGTGCCAGCAGCCCACAGGGCCCCTACAATGAGCAGTTCTTC.

The chain employs TRBV10-3 and TRBJ1-5; 10 positions agree with TRBD1. Germline V CDR1 and CDR2: ENHRY, SYGVKD. V was pared by 3 bases and J by 5 bases, with 4 bases of the junction left unmatched. The CDR3 is made up of 15 amino acids. The CDR3 region is CAISDGTGADQPQHF. CDR3 nucleotide sequence: TGTGCCATCAGTGACGGGACAGGGGCCGATCAGCCCCAGCATTTT.

The chain carries TRBV11-2 and TRBJ1-2; 9 bases map to TRBD1. This CDR3 has 15 residues. CDR1 and CDR2 from the germline V gene are SGHAT and FQNNGV. Trimming removed 3 bases from V and 6 bases from J; junction bases left unmatched: 8. CDR3 DNA sequence: TGTGCCAGCAGCTTGCCTAAACAGGGGGCGGATGGCTACACCTTC. Amino acids: CASSLPKQGADGYTF.

V is TRBV7-9 and J is TRBJ1-2; D is possibly TRBD1 (6 bases). Germline loops: CDR1 SEHNR, CDR2 FQNEAQ (reference sequence). The CDR3 consists of 14 residues. Trimming took 1 base from V and 4 from J, leaving 10 bases between them. CDR3 sequence (DNA): TGTGCCAGCAGCTTAGAGCCGGGGGCCTATGGCTACACCTTC. Residues: CASSLEPGAYGYTF.

J is TRBJ1-2 and V is TRBV30; D is ambiguous. Germline values: CDR1 GTSNPN, CDR2 SVGIG (reference sequence). Trimming took off 3 bases at V and 9 bases at J, with 14 bases between the two ends. This CDR3 is 12 amino acids long. CDR3 in amino acids: CAWRWEHSRYTF. For the CDR3, the DNA is TGTGCCTGGAGGTGGGAACATTCGCGCTACACCTTC.

This chain links TRBV7-2 with TRBJ2-5; TRBD2 is a possible D gene (6 bases). The CDR3 is made up of 16 amino acids. Germline V gives CDR1 SGHTA, CDR2 FQGNSA. V was cut by 5 bases and J by 4 bases, with 20 bases left in between. The CDR3 sequence is CASSPGLAPSGETQYF. CDR3 nucleotides: TGTGCCAGCAGCCCCGGCCTAGCGCCGAGCGGAGAGACCCAGTACTTC.

The chain carries TRBV27 and TRBJ1-1; D gene unclear. CDR1 and CDR2 (germline): MNHEY, SMNVEV (reference sequence). The V and J ends lost 5 bases and 3 bases respectively, with 10 bases between them. This CDR3 has 13 amino acids. CDR3 protein: CASSLGSDTEAFF. Here the CDR3 DNA reads TGTGCCAGCAGTCTAGGGAGCGACACTGAAGCTTTCTTT.

V and J are TRBV28 and TRBJ1-5, with D perhaps matching TRBD1 (6 bases). V was shortened by 4 bases and J by 5 bases, with 9 bases between the two germline ends. CDR1 is MDHEN and CDR2 is SYDVKM in the germline V gene. The CDR3 length is 13 residues. The CDR3 reads CASSSGVHQPQHF. The CDR3 region has the DNA TGTGCCAGCAGTTCAGGGGTTCATCAGCCCCAGCATTTT.

The chain employs TRBV19 and TRBJ2-2; the D gene is possibly TRBD1 (7 bases). Germline V gene data show CDR1 as LNHDA and CDR2 as SQIVND (reference sequence). V lost 1 base to trimming and J lost 3 bases, with 15 bases between them. This CDR3 has 17 amino acids. CDR3: CASSIVQGGLYTGELFF. As DNA, the CDR3 is TGTGCCAGTAGTATAGTCCAGGGGGGTTTATACACCGGGGAGCTGTTTTTT.

The chain has TRBV28 and TRBJ2-2, with D possibly TRBD2 on 6 matching bases. The germline CDR1 and CDR2 sequences are MDHEN and SYDVKM. This CDR3 spans 13 amino acids. Trimming took 6 bases from V and 7 from J, leaving 12 bases between them. CDR3 amino acids: CASRPSDVGELFF. Written as DNA, the CDR3 is TGTGCCAGCAGGCCTAGCGATGTCGGGGAGCTGTTTTTT.

The chain employs TRBV7-9 and TRBJ2-1, with 8 bases identical to TRBD2. Trimming removed 1 base from V and 5 bases from J; junction bases left unmatched: 13. CDR3 size: 18 residues. The germline V gene encodes CDR1 SEHNR and CDR2 FQNEAQ (reference sequence). The CDR3 DNA reads TGTGCCAGCAGCTTAGTGTATACGGGAGGGCCTTCCGACAATGAGCAGTTCTTC. Translating it yields CASSLVYTGGPSDNEQFF.

CDR3 DNA: TGTGCCAGCAGCTTAGGGAGCGGAACCTCCTACGAGCAGTACTTC. Translated, it gives CASSLGSGTSYEQYF. The rearrangement joins TRBV7-9 to TRBJ2-7, with D possibly being TRBD2 (5 bases). Germline V lookup: CDR1 SEHNR, CDR2 FQNEAQ (reference sequence). The CDR3 spans 15 residues. V was shortened by 1 base and J by 0 bases, with 10 bases between the two germline ends.

This clone was seen a few times. This chain uses TRBV9 with TRBJ1-6; D not certain. Trimming removed 3 bases at V and 6 bases at J, with 10 bases between. The CDR3 is 14 amino acids. The germline gives CDR1 SGDLS, CDR2 YYNGEE. CDR3 loop: CASSAGDSNSPLHF. The CDR3 DNA reads TGTGCCAGCAGCGCCGGGGATTCTAATTCACCCCTCCACTTT.

In this sample, this clone turned up a few times. The V call is TRBV7-3, the J call TRBJ1-6, with a weak D call TRBD1 (5 bases). V was cut by 4 bases and J by 13 bases, with 14 bases left in between. The CDR3 covers 13 residues. CDR1 SGHTA and CDR2 FQGTGA come from the germline V gene. CDR3 residues: CASSSKRGGPLHF. CDR3 nucleotides: TGTGCCAGCAGCTCCAAGCGGGGGGGTCCCCTCCACTTT.

The rearrangement uses TRBV11-2 and TRBJ2-7; 9 bases align to TRBD1. This CDR3 is built from 14 residues. From germline, CDR1 is SGHAT and CDR2 FQNNGV. V lost 7 bases and J lost 6; bases outside the gene matches: 10. The CDR3 bases are TGTGCCAGCACCCTGAACAGGGGGCGGACCGAGCAGTACTTC. Residues: CASTLNRGRTEQYF.

J is TRBJ2-7 and V is TRBV5-5; no firm D call. There are 15 residues in the CDR3. The V and J ends lost 1 base and 4 bases respectively, with 15 bases between them. Germline CDR1 and CDR2: SGHKS and YYEKEE (reference sequence). Here the CDR3 DNA reads TGTGCCAGCAGCTTGCGTTTAGATAGACCATACGAGCAGTACTTC. This sequence encodes CASSLRLDRPYEQYF.

V usage is TRBV29-1 and J usage is TRBJ2-3; 7 bases line up with TRBD2. V shed 1 base, J shed 2 bases, and the junction held 9 bases outside the gene matches. The germline V gene encodes CDR1 SQVTM and CDR2 ANQGSEA. This CDR3 contains 16 residues. The CDR3 spells CSVEGLTSASTDTQYF. The CDR3 DNA reads as TGCAGCGTTGAAGGCCTAACTAGCGCCTCCACAGATACGCAGTATTTT.

The V gene is TRBV4-1, the J gene TRBJ2-7; the D gene is possibly TRBD1 (7 bases). Germline CDR1 and CDR2: MGHRA and YSYEKL. CDR3 length equals 14 residues. The germline V and J ends were trimmed by 4 bases and 5 bases, with 15 bases remaining between them. The CDR3, as DNA: TGCGCCAGCAGCCCCAGGGGGGCCCTCGACGAGCAGTACTTC. It specifies CASSPRGALDEQYF.

J is TRBJ1-3 and V is TRBV18; D uncertain. Trimming took 0 bases from V and 1 from J, leaving 7 bases between them. The CDR3 is 15 residues long. The V gene's germline CDR1 is KGHSH and CDR2 LQKENI. As DNA, the CDR3 is TGTGCCAGCTCACCACCGGGGTTTTCTGGAAACACCATATATTTT. It translates to CASSPPGFSGNTIYF.

This clone was seen a single time. The chain uses TRBV6-6 and TRBJ1-6; weak D call: TRBD1 (6 bases). Germline V gene data show CDR1 as MNHNY and CDR2 as SVGAGI (reference sequence). The CDR3 length is 13 residues. The CDR3 protein is CASSRTVGSPLHF. The CDR3 bases are TGTGCGAGCTCAAGGACAGTGGGGTCACCCCTCCACTTT.

The sample holds one count of this clone. The V gene is TRBV10-3, the J gene TRBJ2-5; D perhaps matches TRBD1 (6 bases). The ends were cut back, 10 bases at V and 1 base at J, with 13 bases in the middle. Germline V lookup: CDR1 ENHRY, CDR2 SYGVKD. The CDR3 contains 13 residues. This chain's CDR3 is CATRGQSQETQYF. CDR3 DNA: TGTGCCACCAGAGGACAGAGCCAAGAGACCCAGTACTTC.

The V gene is TRBV4-2, the J gene TRBJ1-2; perhaps TRBD1 as D (5 bases). Per germline, CDR1 LGHNA and CDR2 YNFKEQ. The CDR3 covers 16 residues. Trimming took 0 bases from V and 5 from J, leaving 16 bases between them. CDR3 protein: CASSQEDWGPGYGYTF. Written as DNA, the CDR3 is TGTGCCAGCAGCCAAGAGGATTGGGGACCAGGGTATGGCTACACCTTC.

The CDR3 nucleotides are TGTGCCAGCAGCGTAGCGGTGGGGGGCTATGGCTACACCTTC. It encodes CASSVAVGGYGYTF. The genes are TRBV9 and TRBJ1-2, with D maybe TRBD1 (5 bases). The CDR3 has 14 amino acids. The V end was cut by 0 bases, the J end by 4 bases, with 10 bases between. Germline V gene lookup returns CDR1 SGDLS and CDR2 YYNGEE.

This chain links TRBV14 with TRBJ2-7, with D hard to call. CDR3 length: 12 amino acids. CDR1 SGHDN and CDR2 FVKESK come from the germline V gene. Trimming pared 1 base from V and 8 bases from J, leaving 9 bases between. CDR3: CASSQGLAQQYF. As DNA, the CDR3 is TGTGCCAGCAGCCAAGGTCTGGCCCAGCAGTACTTC.

V usage is TRBV18 and J usage is TRBJ1-6, with D perhaps matching TRBD1 (5 bases). This CDR3 spans 17 amino acids. V was shortened by 6 bases and J by 0 bases, with 15 bases between the two germline ends. In germline, CDR1 is KGHSH, CDR2 LQKENI. The CDR3 DNA reads as TGTGCCAGCTCCCAAAGACAGTTGAGCTCCTATAATTCACCCCTCCACTTT. Its protein is CASSQRQLSSYNSPLHF.

The chain uses TRBV29-1 and TRBJ2-7; TRBD1 or TRBD2 may be the D gene (6 bases each). The CDR3 sequence is 14 residues long. Germline V CDR1 and CDR2: SQVTM, ANQGSEA. V lost 2 bases to trimming and J lost 2 bases, with 13 bases between them. The CDR3: CSVETGGQPYEQYF. CDR3 in DNA: TGCAGCGTTGAAACCGGGGGCCAGCCCTACGAGCAGTACTTC.

The genes are TRBV7-3 and TRBJ2-3; D gene ambiguous. The length of the CDR3 is 13 residues. Trimming took 5 bases from V and 4 from J, leaving 10 bases between them. CDR1 and CDR2 (germline): SGHTA, FQGTGA. The CDR3 DNA sequence: TGTGCCAGCAGCAAAGGTGGCCCAGATACGCAGTATTTT. Encoded protein: CASSKGGPDTQYF.

The genes are TRBV11-2 and TRBJ2-7, with 10 bases aligning to TRBD1. Germline assignment: CDR1 SGHAT and CDR2 FQNNGV. This CDR3 region has 15 residues. V was pared by 0 bases and J by 4 bases, with 3 bases of the junction left unmatched. This chain's CDR3 is CASSLEGTGAYEQYF. CDR3 nucleotide sequence: TGTGCCAGCAGCTTAGAGGGGACAGGGGCTTACGAGCAGTACTTC.